The source of this TCR beta chain is a study of T cells in Graves' hyperthyroidism and ophthalmopathy. Amplified regions were TCR beta CDR3 sequences from RNA transcripts. HTBI primers drove first-round RT-PCR of the TCR CDR3. MiXCR, run by TCRdb on the multiplex PCR reads, gives a single entry per CDR3 protein. The sample contains some 98,000 distinct CDR3 sequences, 40% of which appear only once. The definition of stable Graves' hyperthyroidism was no ophthalmopathy progression within 18 months. A patient was excluded if there was uncontrolled infection, other autoimmune disease, pregnancy or lactation. As concerns this clonotype: As yet, its antigen is unknown.

Study-level findings and limits: The model predicted ophthalmopathy a median approximately 6.3 months before onset. Most thyroid clonotypes expanded above 0.001 were also detected in blood.

This CDR3 spans 13 amino acids. Trimming took 4 bases from V and 1 from J, leaving 7 bases between them. Per germline, CDR1 SNHLY and CDR2 FYNNEI. The sample was peripheral blood or thyroid tissue (not recorded which). The chain couples TRBV2 to TRBJ1-1; D is uncertain. The sequence came from a young woman with Graves' hyperthyroidism. CDR3 amino acids: CASSGQPNTEAFF. The CDR3 region has the DNA TGTGCCAGCAGTGGGCAGCCGAACACTGAAGCTTTCTTT.